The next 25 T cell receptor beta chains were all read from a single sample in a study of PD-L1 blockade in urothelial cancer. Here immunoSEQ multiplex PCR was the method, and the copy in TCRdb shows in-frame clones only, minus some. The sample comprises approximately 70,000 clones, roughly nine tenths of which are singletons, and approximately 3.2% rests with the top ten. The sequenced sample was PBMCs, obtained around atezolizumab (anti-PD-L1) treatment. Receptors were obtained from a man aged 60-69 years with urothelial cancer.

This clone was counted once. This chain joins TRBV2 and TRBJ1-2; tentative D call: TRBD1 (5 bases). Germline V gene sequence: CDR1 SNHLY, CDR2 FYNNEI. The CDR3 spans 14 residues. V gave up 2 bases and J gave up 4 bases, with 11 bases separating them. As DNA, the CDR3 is TGTGCCAGCAGTGAAACCGGGCAGGGCTATGGCTACACCTTC. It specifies CASSETGQGYGYTF.

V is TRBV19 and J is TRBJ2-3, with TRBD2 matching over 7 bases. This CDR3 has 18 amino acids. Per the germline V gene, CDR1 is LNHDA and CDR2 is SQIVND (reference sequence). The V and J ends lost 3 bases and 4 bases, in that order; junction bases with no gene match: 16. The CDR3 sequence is CASSMWDDAGEAADTQYF. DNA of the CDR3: TGTGCCAGTAGTATGTGGGACGATGCGGGAGAAGCGGCAGATACGCAGTATTTT.

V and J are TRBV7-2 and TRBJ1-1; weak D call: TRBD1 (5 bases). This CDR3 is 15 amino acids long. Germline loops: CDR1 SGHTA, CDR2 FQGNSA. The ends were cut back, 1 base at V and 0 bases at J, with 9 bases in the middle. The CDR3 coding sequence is TGTGCCAGCAGCTTAGGACGGGGGTTGAACACTGAAGCTTTCTTT. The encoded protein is CASSLGRGLNTEAFF. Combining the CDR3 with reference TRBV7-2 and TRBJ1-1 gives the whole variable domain GAGVSQSPSNKVTEKGKDVELRCDPISGHTALYWYRQSLGQGLEFLIYFQGNSAPDKSGLPSDRFSAERTGGSVSTLTIQRTQQEDSAVYLCASSLGRGLNTEAFFGQGTRLTVV.

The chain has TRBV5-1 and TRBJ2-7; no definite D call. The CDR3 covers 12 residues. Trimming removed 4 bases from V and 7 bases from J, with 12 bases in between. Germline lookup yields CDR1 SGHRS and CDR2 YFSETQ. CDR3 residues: CASSPDLGEQYF. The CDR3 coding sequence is TGCGCCAGCAGCCCCGATCTCGGGGAGCAGTACTTC.

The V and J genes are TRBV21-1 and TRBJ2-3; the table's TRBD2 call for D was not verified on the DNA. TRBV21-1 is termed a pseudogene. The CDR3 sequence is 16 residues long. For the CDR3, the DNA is TGTGCCAGCAGCAAACTCTCTAGCGGAGTCACAGATACGCAGTATTTT. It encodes CASSKLSSGVTDTQYF.

The CDR3 spells CASSPTGTDYGYTF. As DNA, the CDR3 is TGTGCCAGCTCACCGACCGGGACAGACTATGGCTACACCTTC. The chain employs TRBV18 and TRBJ1-2; 7 bases line up with TRBD1. The length of the CDR3 is 14 residues. V lost 3 bases to trimming and J lost 3 bases; unmatched junction nucleotides: 4. The germline CDR1 and CDR2 sequences are KGHSH and LQKENI.

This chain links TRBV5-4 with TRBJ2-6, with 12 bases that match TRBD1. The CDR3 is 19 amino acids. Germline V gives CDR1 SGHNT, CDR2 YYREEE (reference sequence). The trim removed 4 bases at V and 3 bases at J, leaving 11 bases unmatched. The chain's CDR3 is CASSPHPGQGALGANVLTF. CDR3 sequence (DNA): TGTGCCAGCAGCCCCCACCCGGGACAGGGGGCGCTTGGGGCCAACGTCCTGACTTTC. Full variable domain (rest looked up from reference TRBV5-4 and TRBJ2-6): ETGVTQSPTHLIKTRGQQVTLRCSSQSGHNTVSWYQQALGQGPQFIFQYYREEENGRGNFPPRFSGLQFPNYSSELNVNALELDDSALYLCASSPHPGQGALGANVLTFGAGSRLTVL.

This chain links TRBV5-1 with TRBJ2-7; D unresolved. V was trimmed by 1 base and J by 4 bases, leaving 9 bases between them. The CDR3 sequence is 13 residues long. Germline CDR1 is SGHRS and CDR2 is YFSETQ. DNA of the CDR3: TGCGCCAGCAGCTTGTACAGTGGGTACGAGCAGTACTTC. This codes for CASSLYSGYEQYF.

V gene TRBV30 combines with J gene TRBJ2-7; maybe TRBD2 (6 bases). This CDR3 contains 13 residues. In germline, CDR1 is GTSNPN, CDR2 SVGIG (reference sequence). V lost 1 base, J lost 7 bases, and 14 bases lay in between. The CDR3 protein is CAWSGETRGEQYF. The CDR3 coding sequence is TGTGCCTGGAGTGGGGAGACCCGGGGGGAGCAGTACTTC. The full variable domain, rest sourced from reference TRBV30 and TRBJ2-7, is SQTIHQWPATLVQPVGSPLSLECTVEGTSNPNLYWYRQAAGRGLQLLFYSVGIGQISSEVPQNLSASRPQDRQFILSSKKLLLSDSGFYLCAWSGETRGEQYFGPGTRLTVT.

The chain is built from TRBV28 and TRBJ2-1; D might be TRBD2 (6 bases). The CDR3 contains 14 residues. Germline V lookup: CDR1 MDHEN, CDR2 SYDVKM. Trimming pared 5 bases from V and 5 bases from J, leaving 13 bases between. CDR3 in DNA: TGTGCCAGCAGTCCCGGGGGAATCGACAATGAGCAGTTCTTC. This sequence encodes CASSPGGIDNEQFF.

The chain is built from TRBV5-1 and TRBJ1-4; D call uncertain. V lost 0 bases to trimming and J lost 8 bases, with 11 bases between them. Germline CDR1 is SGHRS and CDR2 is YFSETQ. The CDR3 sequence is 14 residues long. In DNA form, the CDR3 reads TGCGCCAGCAGCTTGGGGGCAGTTGGGGAAAAACTGTTTTTT. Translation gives CASSLGAVGEKLFF.

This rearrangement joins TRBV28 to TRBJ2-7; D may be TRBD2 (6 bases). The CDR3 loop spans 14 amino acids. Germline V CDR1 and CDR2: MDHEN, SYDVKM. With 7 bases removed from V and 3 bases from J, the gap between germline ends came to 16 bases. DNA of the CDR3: TGTGCCAGCACCACTAACGGCGGGATCTACGAGCAGTACTTC. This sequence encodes CASTTNGGIYEQYF.

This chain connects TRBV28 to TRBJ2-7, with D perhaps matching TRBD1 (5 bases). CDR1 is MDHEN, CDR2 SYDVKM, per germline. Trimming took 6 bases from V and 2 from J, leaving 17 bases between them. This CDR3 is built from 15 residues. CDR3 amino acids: CASSPHQGSTYEQYF. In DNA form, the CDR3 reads TGTGCCAGCAGCCCCCATCAGGGTTCGACCTACGAGCAGTACTTC.

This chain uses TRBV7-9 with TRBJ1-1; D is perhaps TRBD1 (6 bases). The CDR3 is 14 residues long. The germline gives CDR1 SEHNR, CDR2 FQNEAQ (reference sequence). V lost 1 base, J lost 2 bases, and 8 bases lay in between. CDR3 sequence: CASSLDRVNTEAFF. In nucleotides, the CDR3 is TGTGCCAGCAGCTTAGACAGGGTTAACACTGAAGCTTTCTTT.

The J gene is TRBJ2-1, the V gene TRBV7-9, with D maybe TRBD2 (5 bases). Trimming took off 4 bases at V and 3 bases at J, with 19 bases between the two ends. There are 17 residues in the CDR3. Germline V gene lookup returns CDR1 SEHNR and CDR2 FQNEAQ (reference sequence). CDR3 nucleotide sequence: TGTGCCAGCAGCTCGCCCCGGGAAGCGAACTTCTACAATGAGCAGTTCTTC. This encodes CASSSPREANFYNEQFF.

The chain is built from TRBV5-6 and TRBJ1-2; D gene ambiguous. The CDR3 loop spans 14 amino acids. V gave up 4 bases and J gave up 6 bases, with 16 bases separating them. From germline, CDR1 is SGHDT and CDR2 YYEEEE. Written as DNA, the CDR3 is TGTGCCAGCAGCATCACCGGTCGAGGGCATGGCTACACCTTC. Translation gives CASSITGRGHGYTF.

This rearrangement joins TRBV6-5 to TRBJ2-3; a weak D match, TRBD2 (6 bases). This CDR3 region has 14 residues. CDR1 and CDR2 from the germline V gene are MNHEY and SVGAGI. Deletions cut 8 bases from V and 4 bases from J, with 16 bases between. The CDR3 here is CASGENGSADTQYF. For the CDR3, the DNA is TGTGCCAGCGGGGAAAACGGGAGCGCAGATACGCAGTATTTT.

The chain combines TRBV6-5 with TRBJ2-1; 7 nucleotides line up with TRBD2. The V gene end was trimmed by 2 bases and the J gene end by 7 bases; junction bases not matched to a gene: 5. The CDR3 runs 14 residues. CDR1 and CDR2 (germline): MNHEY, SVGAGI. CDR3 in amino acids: CASSYDRGVNEQFF. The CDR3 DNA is TGTGCCAGCAGTTACGATCGGGGGGTAAATGAGCAGTTCTTC.

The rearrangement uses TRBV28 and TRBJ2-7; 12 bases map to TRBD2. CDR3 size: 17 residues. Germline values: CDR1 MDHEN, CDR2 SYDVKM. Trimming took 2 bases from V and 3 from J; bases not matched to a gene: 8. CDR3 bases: TGTGCCAGCAGTTTACAGACTAGCGGGAGCAGGGGCTACGAGCAGTACTTC. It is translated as CASSLQTSGSRGYEQYF. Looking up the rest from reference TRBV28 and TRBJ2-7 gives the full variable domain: DVKVTQSSRYLVKRTGEKVFLECVQDMDHENMFWYRQDPGLGLRLIYFSYDVKMKEKGDIPEGYSVSREKKERFSLILESASTNQTSMYLCASSLQTSGSRGYEQYFGPGTRLTVT.

CDR3 amino acids: CASSIQPGQKNYGYTF. The CDR3 bases are TGTGCCAGTAGTATCCAACCGGGACAGAAAAACTATGGCTACACCTTC. The chain is built from TRBV19 and TRBJ1-2; 7 bases line up with TRBD1. The V gene end was trimmed by 3 bases and the J gene end by 2 bases; junction bases not matched to a gene: 9. The CDR3 runs to 16 residues. CDR1 is LNHDA and CDR2 is SQIVND in the germline V gene (reference sequence). Using reference TRBV19 and TRBJ1-2 for the parts outside the CDR3, the full variable domain is DGGITQSPKYLFRKEGQNVTLSCEQNLNHDAMYWYRQDPGQGLRLIYYSQIVNDFQKGDIAEGYSVSREKKESFPLTVTSAQKNPTAFYLCASSIQPGQKNYGYTFGSGTRLTVV.

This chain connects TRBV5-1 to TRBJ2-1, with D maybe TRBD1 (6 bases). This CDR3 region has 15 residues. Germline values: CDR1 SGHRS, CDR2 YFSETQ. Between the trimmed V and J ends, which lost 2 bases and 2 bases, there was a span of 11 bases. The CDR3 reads CASSFGGEAYNEQFF. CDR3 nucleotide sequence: TGCGCCAGCAGCTTTGGGGGCGAAGCCTACAATGAGCAGTTCTTC.

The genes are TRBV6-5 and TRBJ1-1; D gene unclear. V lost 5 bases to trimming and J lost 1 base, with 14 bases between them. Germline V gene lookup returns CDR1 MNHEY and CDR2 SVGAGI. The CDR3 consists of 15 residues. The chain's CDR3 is CASSRYVVPNTEAFF. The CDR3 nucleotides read TGTGCCAGCAGTCGCTATGTTGTCCCGAACACTGAAGCTTTCTTT.

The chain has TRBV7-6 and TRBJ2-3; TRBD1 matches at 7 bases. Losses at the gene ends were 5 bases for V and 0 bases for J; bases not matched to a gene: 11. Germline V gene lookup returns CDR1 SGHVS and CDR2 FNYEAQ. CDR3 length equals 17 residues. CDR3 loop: CASSQPYGTASTDTQYF. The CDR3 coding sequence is TGTGCCAGCAGCCAACCCTACGGGACAGCTAGCACAGATACGCAGTATTTT.

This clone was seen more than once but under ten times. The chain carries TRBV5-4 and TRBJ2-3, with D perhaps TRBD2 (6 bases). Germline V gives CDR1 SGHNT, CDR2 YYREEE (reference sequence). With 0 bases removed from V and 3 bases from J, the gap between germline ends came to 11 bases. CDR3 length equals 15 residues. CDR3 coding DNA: TGTGCCAGCAGCTTGGGTGTAGGGAGGACAGATACGCAGTATTTT. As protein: CASSLGVGRTDTQYF.

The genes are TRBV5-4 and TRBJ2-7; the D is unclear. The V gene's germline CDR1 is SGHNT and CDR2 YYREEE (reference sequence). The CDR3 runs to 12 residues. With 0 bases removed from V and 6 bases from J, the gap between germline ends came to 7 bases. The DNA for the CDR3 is TGTGCCAGCAGCTTGGCGTTTTCCGAGCAGTACTTC. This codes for CASSLAFSEQYF.